This TCR beta chain appears in the sequencing data of a study of blood T cell repertoires in COVID-19. Study as a whole: The United States, Italy and Spain provided the acute and convalescent COVID-19 samples.

The CDR3 spans 23 residues. Trimming removed 1 base from V and 0 bases from J; junction bases left unmatched: 17. Germline CDR1 is SGDLS and CDR2 is YYNGEE. Authors' data handling: By means of reference gene primer amplification, nucleated cell counts were estimated. Libraries were prepared by immunoSEQ multiplex PCR; TCRdb keeps only in-frame clonotypes and omits some of them. The V and J calls and clone size come from that table; D and trimming were worked out from the DNA. The profile shows around 140,000 clones, 87% of them singletons. This chain uses TRBV9 with TRBJ2-2, with TRBD2 matching 14 bases. This TCR derives from a woman aged 45 to 65 with active or convalescent COVID-19. The sequencing input was peripheral blood. CDR3 sequence (DNA): TGTGCCAGCAGCGTACGCGGACGGGGTGTAGGGACTAGCGGGGGAGCGAACACCGGGGAGCTGTTTTTT. Amino acid sequence: CASSVRGRGVGTSGGANTGELFF.